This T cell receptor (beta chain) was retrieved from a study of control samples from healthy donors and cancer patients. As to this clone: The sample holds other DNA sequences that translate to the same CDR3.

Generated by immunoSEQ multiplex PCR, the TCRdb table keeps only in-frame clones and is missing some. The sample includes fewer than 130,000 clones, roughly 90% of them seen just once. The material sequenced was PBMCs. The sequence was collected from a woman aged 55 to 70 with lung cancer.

The DNA for the CDR3 is TGTGCCAGCTCACCGGCAGGGGGATCCTACGAGCAGTACTTC. Translated: CASSPAGGSYEQYF. This chain joins TRBV18 and TRBJ2-7; 7 bases are a match to TRBD1. With 3 bases clipped from V and 1 base from J, the junction kept 3 bases outside the gene matches. Germline-derived CDR1 and CDR2 are KGHSH and LQKENI. The CDR3 is made up of 14 amino acids. The whole variable domain, remainder taken from reference TRBV18 and TRBJ2-7, is NAGVMQNPRHLVRRRGQEARLRCSPMKGHSHVYWYRQLPEEGLKFMVYLQKENIIDESGMPKERFSAEFPKEGPSILRIQQVVRGDSAAYFCASSPAGGSYEQYFGPGTRLTVT.